This T cell receptor (beta chain) is from a study of blood T cell repertoires in COVID-19. The wider study: COVID-19 samples collected from the United States, Italy and Spain covered acute and convalescent phases. PBMCs, B-cell-depleted T cells, or T cells were the source of the cDNA or gDNA that made up the material.

The germline V and J ends were trimmed by 3 bases and 10 bases, with 10 bases remaining between them. This CDR3 contains 11 residues. Germline V gene data show CDR1 as DFQATT and CDR2 as SNEGSKA (reference sequence). Per the authors' pipeline: Estimation of nucleated cell counts relied on the amplification of reference gene primers. Assay: immunoSEQ multiplex PCR; the TCRdb copy retains only in-frame clones and omits some. Clone size and the V and J calls come from that table; the DNA yielded D and trimming. Seen here are roughly 100,000 clones, 65% to 90% observed once, and the top ten hold roughly 5%.

The chain uses TRBV20-1 and TRBJ2-1, with no clear D. The clonotype was recovered from a man between 60 and 70 years old with acute or convalescent COVID-19. Source material: peripheral blood. The CDR3 DNA follows: TGCAGTGCTAGGGGCCTTGCCGAGCAGTTCTTC. Translated: CSARGLAEQFF.